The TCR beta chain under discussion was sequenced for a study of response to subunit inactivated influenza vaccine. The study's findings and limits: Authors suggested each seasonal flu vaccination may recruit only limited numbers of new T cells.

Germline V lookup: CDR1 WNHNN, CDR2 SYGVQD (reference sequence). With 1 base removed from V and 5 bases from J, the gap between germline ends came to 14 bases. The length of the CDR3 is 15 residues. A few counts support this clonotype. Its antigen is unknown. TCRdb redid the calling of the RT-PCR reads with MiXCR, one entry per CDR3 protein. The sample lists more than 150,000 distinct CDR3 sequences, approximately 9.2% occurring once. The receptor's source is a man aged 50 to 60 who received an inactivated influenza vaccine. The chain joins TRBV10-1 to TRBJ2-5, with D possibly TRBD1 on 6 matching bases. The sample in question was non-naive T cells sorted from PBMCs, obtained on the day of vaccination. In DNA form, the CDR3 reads TGCGCCAGCAGTGAGTTGAACGGGCAGGGGGAGACCCAGTACTTC. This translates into CASSELNGQGETQYF.